This T cell receptor beta chain came from a study of beta chain features in type 1 diabetes. The authors sorted CD4+ naive, central memory, regulatory and stem cell-like memory cells via CD45RO/CCR7/CD25/CD127/CD95/CD27. Trimming removed 2 bases from V and 5 bases from J, with 9 bases in between. The CDR3 covers 13 residues. In germline, CDR1 is MNHEY, CDR2 SVGAGI. Reverse transcription of all isolated RNA meant that expressed TCRB transcripts were sequenced. Profiled with immunoSEQ multiplex PCR; TCRdb holds only in-frame clones, not every one. The sample includes fewer than 650,000 clones, roughly 15% seen only once; the top ten take about 0.093%.

This TCR came from a man younger than 35 in good health. V usage is TRBV6-5 and J usage is TRBJ1-2; no reliable D call. The sample consisted of naive CD4+ T cells from blood. CDR3 DNA: TGTGCCAGCAGTTACGGGCCAGTTTATGGCTACACCTTC. Encoded protein: CASSYGPVYGYTF.